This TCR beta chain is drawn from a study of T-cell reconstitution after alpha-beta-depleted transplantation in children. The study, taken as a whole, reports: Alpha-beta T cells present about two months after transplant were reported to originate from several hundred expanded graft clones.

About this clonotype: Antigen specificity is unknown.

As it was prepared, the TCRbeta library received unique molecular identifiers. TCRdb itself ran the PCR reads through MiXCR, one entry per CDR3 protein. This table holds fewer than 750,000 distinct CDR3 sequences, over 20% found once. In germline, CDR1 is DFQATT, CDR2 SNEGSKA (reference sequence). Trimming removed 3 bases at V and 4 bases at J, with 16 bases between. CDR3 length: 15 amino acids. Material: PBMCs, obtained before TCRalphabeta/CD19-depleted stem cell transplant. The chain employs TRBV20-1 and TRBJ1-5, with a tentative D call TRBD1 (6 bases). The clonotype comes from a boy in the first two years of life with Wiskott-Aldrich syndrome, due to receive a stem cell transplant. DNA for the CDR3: TGCAGTGCTAGGGCGGCGGGGGGCGCGAATCAGCCCCAGCATTTT. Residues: CSARAAGGANQPQHF.